One and the same sample provided the 15 T cell receptor beta chains below, sequenced in a study of human T cells and chemical hapten exposure. Time point: patch test 2, 6 weeks after DPC sensitization. Treatment of the sample: therapeutic diphenylcyclopropenone sensitization with weekly scalp DPC. TCRdb re-derived calls from the RACE reads in MiXCR, one entry per CDR3 protein. The table lists some 99,000 distinct CDR3 sequences, roughly 10% of them singletons, with around 3% in the top ten. Sequenced here: whole blood, sampled in connection with sensitization to the hapten diphenylcyclopropenone (DPC). The source of these receptors is a woman in her 40s with alopecia areata. Some clones in this sample may be carry-over from other donors' samples.

This clonotype has a count of ten or more. This chain joins TRBV6-6 and TRBJ1-1; D call uncertain. The CDR3 is made up of 12 amino acids. Trimming took 6 bases from V and 0 from J, leaving 5 bases between them. CDR1 is MNHNY and CDR2 is SVGAGI in the germline V gene (reference sequence). The CDR3 sequence: CASSPLNTEAFF. CDR3 DNA: TGTGCCAGCAGCCCTCTGAACACTGAAGCTTTCTTT.

This clonotype has just a few counts. The chain recombines TRBV20-1 with TRBJ2-1; D is undetermined. The germline V and J ends were trimmed by 3 bases and 9 bases, with 9 bases remaining between them. The CDR3 covers 11 residues. Looked up from germline, CDR1 is DFQATT and CDR2 is SNEGSKA (reference sequence). The CDR3 loop reads CSARVGIEQFF. For the CDR3, the DNA is TGCAGTGCTAGGGTAGGGATTGAGCAGTTCTTC.

The V gene is TRBV7-3, the J gene TRBJ2-2, with 8 bases identical to TRBD1. Trimming took 5 bases from V and 7 from J; bases not matched to a gene: 3. This CDR3 is built from 13 residues. The germline gives CDR1 SGHTA, CDR2 FQGTGA. The CDR3 DNA is TGTGCCAGCAGCCCGGACAGGGACGGGGAGCTGTTTTTT. Its translation is CASSPDRDGELFF.

This clonotype was seen repeatedly, ten times or more. CDR3 protein: CSARGPLGYNEQFF. CDR3 in DNA: TGCAGTGCTAGAGGTCCCCTGGGGTACAATGAGCAGTTCTTC. The chain employs TRBV20-1 and TRBJ2-1; D is unresolved. The V gene lost 1 base and the J gene lost 4 bases, with 11 bases spanning the gap. The CDR3 totals 14 residues. CDR1 and CDR2 from the germline V gene are DFQATT and SNEGSKA (reference sequence).

The chain links TRBV6-1 to TRBJ2-5; 11 positions match TRBD2. Germline V gives CDR1 MNHNS, CDR2 SASEGT. This CDR3 is built from 16 residues. J lost 1 base, V lost 6 bases, and 7 bases had no gene match. In nucleotides, the CDR3 is TGTGCCAGCAGCCTTACTAGCGGGGGCCCCCAAGAGACCCAGTACTTC. Amino acid sequence: CASSLTSGGPQETQYF.

Ten or more counts support this clonotype. The chain recombines TRBV6-1 with TRBJ1-2; D ambiguous. This CDR3 is built from 13 residues. The germline V gene has CDR1 MNHNS and CDR2 SASEGT. V lost 6 bases and J 5 bases, leaving 13 bases between the germline ends. CDR3 DNA: TGTGCCAGCAGCCCTCAATCCCAATATGGCTACACCTTC. Protein product: CASSPQSQYGYTF.

This clonotype was recorded many times. The chain employs TRBV29-1 and TRBJ2-5; D may be TRBD1 (6 bases). The CDR3 spans 12 residues. The V gene's germline CDR1 is SQVTM and CDR2 ANQGSEA. Trimming removed 1 base at V and 3 bases at J, with 6 bases between. CDR3 protein: CSVEGTEETQYF. CDR3 nucleotides: TGCAGCGTTGAAGGGACAGAAGAGACCCAGTACTTC.

This clonotype was seen many times. The rearrangement uses TRBV7-9 and TRBJ1-1; TRBD1 matches 9 bases. CDR1 is SEHNR, CDR2 FQNEAQ, per germline (reference sequence). The V segment lost 5 bases and the J segment 3 bases; nucleotides outside the gene matches: 4. The CDR3 runs to 14 residues. CDR3 amino acids: CASSRGQGDTEAFF. CDR3 DNA: TGTGCCAGCAGCCGGGGACAGGGCGACACTGAAGCTTTCTTT.

The genes are TRBV6-2 or TRBV6-3 and TRBJ1-5, with 7 bases that match TRBD1. After removal of 2 bases from V and 0 bases from J, the junction contained 4 bases not matched to a gene. The CDR3 has 16 amino acids. Germline loops: CDR1 MNHEY, CDR2 SVGEGT. CDR3 DNA: TGTGCCAGCAGTTACCAGGACAGGTCTAGCAATCAGCCCCAGCATTTT. This sequence encodes CASSYQDRSSNQPQHF.

This clonotype was counted between two and nine times. This chain joins TRBV7-2 and TRBJ2-7; D perhaps matches TRBD1 (5 bases). Germline V CDR1 and CDR2: SGHTA, FQGNSA. The CDR3 length is 14 residues. The ends were cut back, 5 bases at V and 0 bases at J, with 11 bases in the middle. The CDR3 sequence is CASSQDRNSYEQYF. DNA for the CDR3: TGTGCCAGCAGCCAAGACAGAAACTCCTACGAGCAGTACTTC.

This sequence joins TRBV2 and TRBJ1-1; D is perhaps TRBD1 (6 bases). The CDR3 sequence is 15 residues long. The germline gives CDR1 SNHLY, CDR2 FYNNEI. The V gene lost 7 bases and the J gene lost 5 bases, with 20 bases spanning the gap. The CDR3 loop is CASISWGGAETEAFF. CDR3 DNA sequence: TGTGCCAGCATCTCATGGGGGGGCGCAGAGACTGAAGCTTTCTTT.

The chain links TRBV6-1 to TRBJ2-3; D is unclear. Trimming shortened V by 6 bases and J by 5 bases, and 9 bases separated the two germline ends. CDR3 size: 12 residues. CDR1 and CDR2 from the germline V gene are MNHNS and SASEGT. CDR3 sequence (DNA): TGTGCCAGCAGAAACAGCTTAGATACGCAGTATTTT. The encoded protein is CASRNSLDTQYF.

This clonotype was found a few times. This chain links TRBV7-9 with TRBJ1-4; D may be TRBD1 (5 bases). Trimming removed 6 bases from V and 5 bases from J, with 16 bases in between. The germline gives CDR1 SEHNR, CDR2 FQNEAQ (reference sequence). This CDR3 contains 15 residues. This CDR3 reads CASRKTGPRNEKLFF. CDR3 in DNA: TGTGCCAGCAGGAAGACGGGACCGAGGAATGAAAAACTGTTTTTT.

This clonotype appeared a few times. V gene TRBV12-3 or TRBV12-4 combines with J gene TRBJ1-2; 10 bases align to TRBD1. V trimming: 6 bases; J trimming: 8 bases; junction bases outside the gene matches: 12. This CDR3 is 15 amino acids long. The CDR3, as DNA: TGTGCCAGCAGAGTCAGCCGACAGGGGGCTCAAGGCTACACCTTC. This codes for CASRVSRQGAQGYTF.

This clonotype was seen more than once but under ten times. The chain has TRBV7-2 and TRBJ2-3; 9 bases are shared with TRBD1. Germline V gene data show CDR1 as SGHTA and CDR2 as FQGNSA. This CDR3 has 14 amino acids. Trimming cost V 3 bases and J 4 bases; bases outside gene matches: 2. CDR3 residues: CASSFRQGADTQYF. DNA of the CDR3: TGTGCCAGCAGCTTTCGACAGGGGGCAGATACGCAGTATTTT.